The rows below give T cell receptor beta chains drawn from one sample of a study of blood T cell repertoires in COVID-19. Clones were read by immunoSEQ multiplex PCR, and TCRdb kept only the in-frame ones, dropping some. The sample lists fewer than 300,000 clones, approximately 86% occurring once. The sequencing sample was made of peripheral blood. The receptors come from a woman aged 18-29 years with acute or convalescent COVID-19. The CDR3 runs from the conserved cysteine through the conserved F or W. D genes are given only for firm matches.

v_gene,j_gene,d_gene,CDR3nt,CDR3aa
TRBV6-2/TRBV6-3,TRBJ2-7,TRBD2,TGTGCCAGCAGTTACTCAGTGGGGCTAGCGGAGCTCTTCTCCTACGAGCAGTACTTC,CASSYSVGLAELFSYEQYF
TRBV1,TRBJ1-5,.,TGCACCAGCAGCCAAGAACAGGGTCAGGCGCCGCCCCAGCATTTT,CTSSQEQGQAPPQHF
TRBV4-3,TRBJ1-1,.,TGCGCCAGCAGCCAGTTAAAGAACACTGAAGCTTTCTTT,CASSQLKNTEAFF
TRBV28,TRBJ2-7,TRBD1,TGTGCCAGCAGTTTCAAATTACAGGGGGCCTACGAGCAGTACTTC,CASSFKLQGAYEQYF
TRBV27,TRBJ2-3,.,TGTGCCAGCAGTTTCTTTAGTAGCACAGATACGCAGTATTTT,CASSFFSSTDTQYF
TRBV9,TRBJ2-1,.,TGTGCCAGCAGCGTAGCGTCTCGGAGGGTTGGTTCGGGCAATGAGCAGTTCTTC,CASSVASRRVGSGNEQFF
TRBV5-8,TRBJ1-6,.,TGTGCCAGCAGCCCGCGTAGAGGCGGCCTCCACTTT,CASSPRRGGLHF
TRBV18,TRBJ2-7,.,TGTGCCAGCTCACCAGAAGTTCAGGGGAAAGTCTACGAGCAGTACTTC,CASSPEVQGKVYEQYF
TRBV3-1/TRBV3-2,TRBJ2-7,.,TGTGCCAGCAGCCCCCCAGGGATCTACGAGCAGTACTTC,CASSPPGIYEQYF
TRBV9,TRBJ2-2,.,TGTGCCAGCAGCGTAGTTCCGGACACCGGGGAGCTGTTTTTT,CASSVVPDTGELFF
TRBV7-6,TRBJ2-3,TRBD1,TGTGCCAGCAGCTTGACAGGGTCGCAAGATACGCAGTATTTT,CASSLTGSQDTQYF
TRBV2,TRBJ1-2,TRBD1,TGTGCCAGCGGGAGGACAGGTACTGGGTATGGCTACACCTTC,CASGRTGTGYGYTF
TRBV6-5,TRBJ2-1,TRBD2,TGTGCCAGCCGTACTAGCGGGAAGTACAATGAGCAGTTCTTC,CASRTSGKYNEQFF
TRBV18,TRBJ2-7,TRBD1,TGTGCCAGCTCACAAACTAGACCCCGGACAGGGTACTACGAGCAGTACTTC,CASSQTRPRTGYYEQYF